These T cell receptor beta chains were read from a single sample in a study of blood T cells in healthy people across ages. TCRdb re-analysed the 5' RACE reads in MiXCR, keeping a single row per CDR3 protein. The data hold some 1.1 million distinct CDR3 sequences, with 35% to 40% observed a single time. Sequenced: blood. All receptors derive from a man younger than 30 in good health. Each CDR3 is given with its conserved first and last residue. A D gene is named only where the DNA matches it firmly. Clone size appears in some rows only: once, few, many, or a class for an expanded clone.

len | j_gene | abundance | d_gene | v_gene | CDR3aa | CDR3nt
14 | TRBJ2-3 | . | . | TRBV20-1 | CSASRQGLRDTQYF | TGCAGTGCTAGTCGGCAGGGGTTGAGAGATACGCAGTATTTT
19 | TRBJ2-3 | . | TRBD2 | TRBV10-3 | CAIGRRLAGSPAGTDTQYF | TGTGCCATCGGCCGTCGGCTAGCGGGGAGCCCGGCCGGCACAGATACGCAGTATTTT
13 | TRBJ1-4 | few | . | TRBV6-1 | CASSASGHEKLFF | TGTGCCAGCAGCGCAAGCGGCCATGAAAAACTGTTTTTT
14 | TRBJ2-5 | few | TRBD2 | TRBV4-2 | CASSQDGGGGAQYF | TGTGCCAGCAGCCAAGATGGAGGCGGGGGGGCGCAGTACTTC
15 | TRBJ2-5 | . | . | TRBV3-1 | CASSQRGTDQETQYF | TGTGCCAGCAGCCAAAGAGGGACGGACCAAGAGACCCAGTACTTC
13 | TRBJ1-5 | . | . | TRBV20-1 | CSARRTGNQPQHF | TGCAGTGCTAGAAGGACAGGCAATCAGCCCCAGCATTTT
14 | TRBJ1-2 | . | . | TRBV7-9 | CASSLDLVGCGYTF | TGTGCCAGCAGCTTAGACTTGGTAGGATGTGGCTACACCTTC
13 | TRBJ2-7 | . | . | TRBV7-3 | CASSLKTGNEQYF | TGTGCCAGCAGCTTAAAAACAGGGAACGAGCAGTACTTC
12 | TRBJ2-1 | . | . | TRBV29-1 | CSVAGRGNEQFF | TGCAGCGTTGCTGGCAGGGGCAATGAGCAGTTCTTC
12 | TRBJ1-6 | . | TRBD1 | TRBV20-1 | CGHRGVNSPLHF | TGCGGACACAGGGGAGTAAATTCACCCCTCCACTTT
16 | TRBJ1-1 | . | . | TRBV7-9 | CTSSPITGAGNTEAFF | TGTACCAGCAGCCCTATCACGGGGGCTGGGAACACTGAAGCTTTCTTT
14 | TRBJ1-6 | . | . | TRBV14 | CASSQSFNNSPLHF | TGTGCCAGCAGCCAGAGTTTTAATAATTCACCCCTCCACTTT
14 | TRBJ2-7 | . | . | TRBV29-1 | CSVWVGNSYNEQYF | TGCAGCGTTTGGGTAGGGAACTCCTACAATGAGCAGTACTTC
13 | TRBJ2-7 | . | TRBD1 | TRBV29-1 | CSGSGQGLDEQYF | TGCAGCGGCTCCGGACAGGGGTTAGACGAGCAGTACTTC
15 | TRBJ2-5 | . | . | TRBV25-1 | CASSEYLGAMETQYF | TGTGCCAGCAGTGAATATCTGGGGGCAATGGAGACCCAGTACTTC
13 | TRBJ2-7 | . | . | TRBV29-1 | CSVKGWGYNEQYF | TGCAGCGTCAAGGGATGGGGATACAATGAGCAGTACTTC
15 | TRBJ2-5 | few | TRBD1 | TRBV5-1 | CASSFSTGASGEQYF | TGCGCCAGCAGCTTTTCGACAGGGGCTTCAGGTGAGCAGTACTTC
19 | TRBJ1-2 | few | TRBD1 | TRBV27 | CASSSHTRDRLNLNYGYTF | TGTGCCAGCAGTTCCCATACCCGGGACAGGCTAAACCTTAACTATGGCTACACCTTC
17 | TRBJ2-3 | few | TRBD2 | TRBV3-1 | CASSQFKRGASTDTQYF | TGTGCCAGCAGCCAATTTAAGCGGGGGGCCTCCACAGATACGCAGTATTTT
13 | TRBJ1-6 | . | . | TRBV4-2 | CASSQEDHQPLHF | TGTGCCAGCAGCCAAGAGGACCATCAACCCCTCCACTTT
15 | TRBJ2-7 | . | . | TRBV12-3/TRBV12-4 | CASSYGRWRDIEQYF | TGTGCCAGCAGTTATGGGAGGTGGAGGGATATCGAGCAGTACTTC
16 | TRBJ2-1 | . | TRBD1 | TRBV5-1 | CVSSLEGGTGSNEQFF | TGCGTCAGCAGCTTGGAAGGCGGGACAGGGTCGAATGAGCAGTTCTTC
13 | TRBJ2-2 | few | . | TRBV27 | CASSPQYTGELFF | TGTGCCAGCAGTCCACAGTACACCGGGGAGCTGTTTTTT
13 | TRBJ2-7 | many | . | TRBV20-1 | CSAHRGANDEQYF | TGCAGTGCCCATCGAGGGGCTAATGACGAGCAGTACTTC
14 | TRBJ2-2 | many | . | TRBV12-3/TRBV12-4 | CASSQGQNTGELFF | TGTGCCAGCAGCCAGGGACAGAACACCGGGGAGCTGTTTTTT
16 | TRBJ2-1 | . | . | TRBV27 | CASSLSLGRVHNERFF | TGTGCCAGCAGTTTATCCCTAGGAAGGGTCCACAATGAGCGGTTCTTC
13 | TRBJ1-5 | few | . | TRBV20-1 | CSALGVSNQPQHF | TGCAGTGCTCTAGGGGTTAGCAATCAGCCCCAGCATTTT
15 | TRBJ2-7 | . | TRBD2 | TRBV20-1 | CSAGGRLAAYNEQYF | TGCAGTGCGGGAGGGAGACTAGCGGCCTACAATGAGCAGTACTTC
14 | TRBJ1-4 | . | TRBD1 | TRBV14 | CASSPRIGGEKLFF | TGTGCCAGCAGCCCGCGGATAGGGGGCGAAAAACTGTTTTTT
12 | TRBJ1-2 | . | . | TRBV12-3/TRBV12-4 | CASSLQVYGYTF | TGTGCCAGCAGTTTGCAGGTCTATGGCTACACCTTC
13 | TRBJ1-6 | . | . | TRBV19 | CASSIERNSPLHF | TGTGCCAGTAGTATTGAACGGAATTCACCCCTCCACTTT
13 | TRBJ1-2 | few | . | TRBV6-5 | CASSYGGHNGYTF | TGTGCCAGCAGTTACGGGGGACATAATGGCTACACCTTC
16 | TRBJ2-1 | . | TRBD1 | TRBV4-1 | CASSPGQGARYNEQFF | TGCGCCAGCAGCCCTGGACAGGGGGCTCGCTACAATGAGCAGTTCTTC
14 | TRBJ1-2 | . | . | TRBV20-1 | CSALPGLSIYGYTF | TGCAGTGCTCTCCCGGGGCTTAGTATCTATGGCTACACCTTC
17 | TRBJ1-5 | few | TRBD1 | TRBV6-2/TRBV6-3 | CASSYYRGIGSNQPQHF | TGTGCCAGCAGTTACTACAGGGGAATAGGGAGCAATCAGCCCCAGCATTTT
14 | TRBJ2-7 | . | TRBD1 | TRBV19 | CASSQPGTAYEQYF | TGTGCCAGTAGTCAACCCGGGACAGCCTACGAGCAGTACTTC
14 | TRBJ2-3 | few | . | TRBV7-7 | CASSPGVATDTQYF | TGTGCTAGCAGCCCCGGAGTAGCCACAGATACGCAGTATTTT
16 | TRBJ2-7 | many | . | TRBV28 | CASSLGLSSATYEQYF | TGTGCCAGCAGTTTAGGTCTCTCTAGCGCAACCTACGAGCAGTACTTC
16 | TRBJ1-5 | . | . | TRBV9 | CASSVDEGNSNQPQHF | TGTGCCAGCAGCGTAGACGAGGGAAATAGCAATCAGCCCCAGCATTTT
13 | TRBJ2-7 | few | . | TRBV27 | CASSFTATYEQYF | TGTGCCAGCAGTTTTACAGCTACCTACGAGCAGTACTTC
15 | TRBJ2-3 | . | . | TRBV7-9 | CASSPAWLSTDTQYF | TGTGCCAGCAGCCCCGCTTGGTTAAGCACAGATACGCAGTATTTT
13 | TRBJ2-7 | . | . | TRBV12-3/TRBV12-4 | CASSFNRGGEQYF | TGTGCCAGCAGTTTTAACAGGGGAGGCGAGCAGTACTTC
15 | TRBJ2-3 | . | TRBD2 | TRBV11-2 | CASSSSGGLSDTQYF | TGTGCCAGCAGCTCTAGCGGGGGGCTCTCAGATACGCAGTATTTT
14 | TRBJ1-2 | . | . | TRBV29-1 | CSVDMAGTNYGYTF | TGCAGCGTTGATATGGCAGGGACTAACTATGGCTACACCTTC
16 | TRBJ1-5 | few | TRBD1 | TRBV27 | CASSPRGDGTNQPQHF | TGTGCCAGCAGTCCCAGGGGGGACGGGACTAATCAGCCCCAGCATTTT
15 | TRBJ2-3 | . | . | TRBV6-1 | CASSKNDLGTDTQYF | TGTGCCAGCAGTAAGAACGACCTCGGCACAGATACGCAGTATTTT